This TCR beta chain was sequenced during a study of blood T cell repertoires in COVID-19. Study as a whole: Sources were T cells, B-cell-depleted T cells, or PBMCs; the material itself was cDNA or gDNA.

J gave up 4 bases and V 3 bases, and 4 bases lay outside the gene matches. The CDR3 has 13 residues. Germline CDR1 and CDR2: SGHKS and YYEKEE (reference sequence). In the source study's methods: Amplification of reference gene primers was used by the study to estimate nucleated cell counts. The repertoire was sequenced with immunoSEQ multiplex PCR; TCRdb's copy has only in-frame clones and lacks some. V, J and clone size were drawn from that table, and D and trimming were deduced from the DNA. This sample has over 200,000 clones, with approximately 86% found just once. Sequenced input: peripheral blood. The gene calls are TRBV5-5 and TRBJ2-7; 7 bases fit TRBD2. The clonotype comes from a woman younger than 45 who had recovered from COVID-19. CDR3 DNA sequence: TGTGCCAGCAGCTCCCGGGGGGTATACGAGCAGTACTTC. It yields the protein CASSSRGVYEQYF.